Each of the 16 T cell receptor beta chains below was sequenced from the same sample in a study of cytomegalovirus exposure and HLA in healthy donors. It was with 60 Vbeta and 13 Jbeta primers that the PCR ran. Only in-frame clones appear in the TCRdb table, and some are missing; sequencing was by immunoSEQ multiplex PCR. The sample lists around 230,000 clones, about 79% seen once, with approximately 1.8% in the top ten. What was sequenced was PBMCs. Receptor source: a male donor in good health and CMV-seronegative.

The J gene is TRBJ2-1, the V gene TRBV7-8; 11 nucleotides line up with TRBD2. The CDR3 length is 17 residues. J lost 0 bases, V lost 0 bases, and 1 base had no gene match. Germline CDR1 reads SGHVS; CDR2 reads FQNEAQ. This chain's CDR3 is CASSLALAGASYNEQFF. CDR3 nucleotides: TGTGCCAGCAGCTTAGCACTAGCGGGGGCCTCCTACAATGAGCAGTTCTTC.

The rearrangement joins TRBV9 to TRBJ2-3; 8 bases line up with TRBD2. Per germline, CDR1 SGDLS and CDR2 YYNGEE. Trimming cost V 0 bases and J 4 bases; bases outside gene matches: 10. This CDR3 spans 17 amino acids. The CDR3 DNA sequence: TGTGCCAGCAGCGTAGACTTAAGCGGGAGTAGCGCAGATACGCAGTATTTT. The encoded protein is CASSVDLSGSSADTQYF.

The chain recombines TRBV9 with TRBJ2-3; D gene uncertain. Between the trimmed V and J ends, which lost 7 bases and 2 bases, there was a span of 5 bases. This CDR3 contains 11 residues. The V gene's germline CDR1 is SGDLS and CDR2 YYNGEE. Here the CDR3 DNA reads TGTGCCAGCGGGCACACAGATACGCAGTATTTT. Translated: CASGHTDTQYF.

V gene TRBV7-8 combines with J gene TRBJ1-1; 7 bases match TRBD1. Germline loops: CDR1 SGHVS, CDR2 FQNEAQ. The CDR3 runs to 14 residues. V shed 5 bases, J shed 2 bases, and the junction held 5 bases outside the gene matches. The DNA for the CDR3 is TGTGCCAGCAGCCCCGACAGGGCAAACACTGAAGCTTTCTTT. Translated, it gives CASSPDRANTEAFF.

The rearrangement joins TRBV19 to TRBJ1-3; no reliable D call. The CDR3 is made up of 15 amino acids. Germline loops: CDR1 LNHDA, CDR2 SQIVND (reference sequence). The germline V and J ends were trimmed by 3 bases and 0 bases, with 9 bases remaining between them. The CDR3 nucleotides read TGTGCCAGTAGTATTGGGCAGATCTCTGGAAACACCATATATTTT. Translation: CASSIGQISGNTIYF. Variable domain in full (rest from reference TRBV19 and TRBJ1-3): DGGITQSPKYLFRKEGQNVTLSCEQNLNHDAMYWYRQDPGQGLRLIYYSQIVNDFQKGDIAEGYSVSREKKESFPLTVTSAQKNPTAFYLCASSIGQISGNTIYFGEGSWLTVV.

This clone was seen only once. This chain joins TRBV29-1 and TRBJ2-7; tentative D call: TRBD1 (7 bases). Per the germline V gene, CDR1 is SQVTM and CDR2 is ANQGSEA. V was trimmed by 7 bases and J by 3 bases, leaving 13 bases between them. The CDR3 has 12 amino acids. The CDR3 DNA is TGCAGCGCGGCCCAGGGGGGCTACGAGCAGTACTTC. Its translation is CSAAQGGYEQYF.

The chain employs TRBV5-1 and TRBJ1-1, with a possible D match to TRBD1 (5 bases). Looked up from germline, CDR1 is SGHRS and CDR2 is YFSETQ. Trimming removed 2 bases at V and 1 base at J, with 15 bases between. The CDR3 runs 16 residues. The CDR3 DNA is TGCGCCAGCAGCTTTGGGCCCCCAGGGCAGAACACTGAAGCTTTCTTT. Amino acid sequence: CASSFGPPGQNTEAFF.

This CDR3 reads CASSDAPGGDQETQYF. The CDR3 DNA sequence: TGTGCCAGCTCTGACGCCCCAGGGGGAGACCAAGAGACCCAGTACTTC. The chain couples TRBV9 to TRBJ2-5; 7 bases line up with TRBD1. The ends lost 7 bases at V and 0 bases at J; junction bases unmatched: 12. The V gene's germline CDR1 is SGDLS and CDR2 YYNGEE. CDR3 length equals 16 residues.

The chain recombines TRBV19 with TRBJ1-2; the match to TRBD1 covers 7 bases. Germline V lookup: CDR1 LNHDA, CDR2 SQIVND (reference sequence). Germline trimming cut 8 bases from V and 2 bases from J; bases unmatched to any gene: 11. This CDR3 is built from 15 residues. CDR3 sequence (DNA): TGTGCCAGTGGGACCGGGACAGCTTTAAACTATGGCTACACCTTC. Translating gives CASGTGTALNYGYTF.

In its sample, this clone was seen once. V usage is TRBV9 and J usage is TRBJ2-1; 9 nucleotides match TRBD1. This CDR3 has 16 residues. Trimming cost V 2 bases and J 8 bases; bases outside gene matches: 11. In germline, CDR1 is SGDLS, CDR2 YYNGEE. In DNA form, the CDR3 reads TGTGCCAGCAGCGTGGAGACCGGGACAGGGTTCGATGAGCAGTTCTTC. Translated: CASSVETGTGFDEQFF.

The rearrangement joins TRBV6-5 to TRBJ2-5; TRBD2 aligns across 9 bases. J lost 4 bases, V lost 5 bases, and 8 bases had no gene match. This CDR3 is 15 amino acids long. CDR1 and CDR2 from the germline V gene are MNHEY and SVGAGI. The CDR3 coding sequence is TGTGCCAGCAGTAACCCTAAACTAGCGGGAGAGACCCAGTACTTC. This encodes CASSNPKLAGETQYF.

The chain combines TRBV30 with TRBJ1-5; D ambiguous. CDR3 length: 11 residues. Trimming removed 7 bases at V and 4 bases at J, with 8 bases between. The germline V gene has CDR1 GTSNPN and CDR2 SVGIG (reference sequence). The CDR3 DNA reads TGTGCCTCCCGGGGTAATCAGCCCCAGCATTTT. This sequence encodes CASRGNQPQHF.

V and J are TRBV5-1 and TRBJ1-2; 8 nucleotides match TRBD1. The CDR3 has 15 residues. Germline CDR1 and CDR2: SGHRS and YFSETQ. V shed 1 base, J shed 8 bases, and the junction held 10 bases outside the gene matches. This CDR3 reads CASSLTSGGEIGYTF. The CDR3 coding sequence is TGCGCCAGCAGCTTGACGTCAGGGGGCGAAATAGGCTACACCTTC.

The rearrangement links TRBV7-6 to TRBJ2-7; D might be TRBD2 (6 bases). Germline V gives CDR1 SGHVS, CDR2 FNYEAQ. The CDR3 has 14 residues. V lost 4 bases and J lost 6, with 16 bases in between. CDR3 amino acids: CASSSGLLGTEQYF. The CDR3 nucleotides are TGTGCCAGCAGCTCGGGACTCCTTGGAACCGAGCAGTACTTC.

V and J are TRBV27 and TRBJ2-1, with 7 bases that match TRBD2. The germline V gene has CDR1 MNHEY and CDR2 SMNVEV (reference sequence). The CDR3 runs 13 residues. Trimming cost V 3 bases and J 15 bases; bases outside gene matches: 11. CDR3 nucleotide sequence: TGTGCCAGCAGTTTTCTCGGAGGACTAGTCACGTTCTTC. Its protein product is CASSFLGGLVTFF.

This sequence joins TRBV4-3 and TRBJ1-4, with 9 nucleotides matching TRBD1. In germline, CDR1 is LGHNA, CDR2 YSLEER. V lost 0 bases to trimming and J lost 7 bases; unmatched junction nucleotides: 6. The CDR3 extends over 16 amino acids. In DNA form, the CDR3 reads TGCGCCAGCAGCCAAGATTTCGGACAGGGGTTTGAAAAACTGTTTTTT. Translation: CASSQDFGQGFEKLFF.